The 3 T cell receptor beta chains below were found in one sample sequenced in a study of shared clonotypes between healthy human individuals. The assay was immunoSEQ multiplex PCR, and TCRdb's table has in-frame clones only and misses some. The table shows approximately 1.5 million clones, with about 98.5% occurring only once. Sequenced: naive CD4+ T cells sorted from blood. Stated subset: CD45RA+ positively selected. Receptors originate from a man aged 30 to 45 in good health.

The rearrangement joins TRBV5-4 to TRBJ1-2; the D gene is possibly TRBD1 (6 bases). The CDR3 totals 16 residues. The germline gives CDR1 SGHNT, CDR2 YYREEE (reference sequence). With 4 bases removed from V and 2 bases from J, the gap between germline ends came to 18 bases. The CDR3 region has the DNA TGTGCCAGCAGCCTCGAAACCAGGGGCAGGAACTATGGCTACACCTTC. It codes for CASSLETRGRNYGYTF.

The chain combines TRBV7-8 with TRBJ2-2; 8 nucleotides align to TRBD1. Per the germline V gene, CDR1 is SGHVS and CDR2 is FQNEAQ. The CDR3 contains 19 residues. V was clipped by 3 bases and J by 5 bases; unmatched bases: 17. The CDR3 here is CASSFLLSDRGFRTGELFF. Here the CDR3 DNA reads TGTGCCAGCAGCTTCCTCCTCAGCGACAGGGGATTTCGGACCGGGGAGCTGTTTTTT.

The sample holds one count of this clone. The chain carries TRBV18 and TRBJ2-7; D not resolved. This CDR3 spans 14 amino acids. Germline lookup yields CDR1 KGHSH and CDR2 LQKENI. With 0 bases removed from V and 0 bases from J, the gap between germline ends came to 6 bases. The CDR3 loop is CASSPPTSSYEQYF. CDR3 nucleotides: TGTGCCAGCTCACCACCCACAAGCTCCTACGAGCAGTACTTC.